The T cell receptor (beta chain) under discussion was sequenced for a study of cytomegalovirus exposure and HLA in healthy donors. Points from the study as a whole: Later on, a genetic analysis was performed. It linked a missense variant in DCLRE1C with V- and J-gene trimming of TCR beta.

PCR amplification relied on 60 Vbeta primers (plus 13 Jbeta primers). Produced via immunoSEQ multiplex PCR; TCRdb's table is partial and in-frame only. This table has about 180,000 clones, roughly 80% appearing once. Healthy people donating bone marrow made up the donors. With V trimmed by 3 bases and J by 4 bases, 2 bases remained unmatched. The CDR3 loop spans 14 amino acids. CDR1 and CDR2 (germline): LNHDA, SQIVND (reference sequence). Details on this clone: What it binds is not known.

The chain links TRBV19 to TRBJ2-2, with 7 nucleotides matching TRBD2. The sequence was obtained from a male donor in good health and CMV-seronegative. Material for sequencing was PBMCs. DNA for the CDR3: TGTGCCAGTAGTATTGGGGGGGTCACCGGGGAGCTGTTTTTT. It encodes CASSIGGVTGELFF.